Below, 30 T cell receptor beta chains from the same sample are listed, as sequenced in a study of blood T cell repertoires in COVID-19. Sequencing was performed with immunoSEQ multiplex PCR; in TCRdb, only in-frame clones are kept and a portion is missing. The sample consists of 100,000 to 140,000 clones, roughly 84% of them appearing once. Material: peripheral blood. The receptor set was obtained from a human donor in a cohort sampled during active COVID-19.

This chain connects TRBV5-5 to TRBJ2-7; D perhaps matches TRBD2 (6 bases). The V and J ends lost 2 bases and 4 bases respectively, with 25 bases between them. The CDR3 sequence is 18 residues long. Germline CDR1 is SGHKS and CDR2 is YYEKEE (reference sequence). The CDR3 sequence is CASSLNRPETSSSYEQYV. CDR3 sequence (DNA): TGTGCCAGCAGCTTAAACCGTCCAGAGACTAGTAGCTCTTACGAGCAGTACGTC.

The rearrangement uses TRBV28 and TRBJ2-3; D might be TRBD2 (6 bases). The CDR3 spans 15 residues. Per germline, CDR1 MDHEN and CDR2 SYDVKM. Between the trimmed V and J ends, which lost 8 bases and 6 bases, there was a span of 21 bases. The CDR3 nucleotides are TGTGCCAGCGGAACAAGCGGGCGGGGAATGGATACGCAGTATTTT. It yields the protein CASGTSGRGMDTQYF.

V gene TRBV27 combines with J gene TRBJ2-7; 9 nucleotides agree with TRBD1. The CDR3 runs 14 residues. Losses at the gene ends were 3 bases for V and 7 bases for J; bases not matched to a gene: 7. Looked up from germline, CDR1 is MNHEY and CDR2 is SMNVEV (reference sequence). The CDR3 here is CASSLDRGTWEQYF. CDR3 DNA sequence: TGTGCCAGCAGTTTGGACAGGGGCACTTGGGAGCAGTACTTC.

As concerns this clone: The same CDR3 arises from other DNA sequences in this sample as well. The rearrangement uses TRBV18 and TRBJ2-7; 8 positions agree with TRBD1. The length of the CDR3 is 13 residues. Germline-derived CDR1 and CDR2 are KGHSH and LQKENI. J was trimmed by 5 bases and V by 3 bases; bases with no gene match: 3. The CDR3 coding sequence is TGTGCCAGCTCACCCGGGACAGGTGACGAGCAGTACGTC. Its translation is CASSPGTGDEQYV.

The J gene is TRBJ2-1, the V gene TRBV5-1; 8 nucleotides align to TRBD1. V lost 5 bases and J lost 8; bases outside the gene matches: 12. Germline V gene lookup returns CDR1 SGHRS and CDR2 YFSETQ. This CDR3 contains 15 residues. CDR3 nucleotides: TGCGCCAGCAGGTACGGGGACAGGCCTGGCGATGAGCAGTTCTTC. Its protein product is CASRYGDRPGDEQFF.

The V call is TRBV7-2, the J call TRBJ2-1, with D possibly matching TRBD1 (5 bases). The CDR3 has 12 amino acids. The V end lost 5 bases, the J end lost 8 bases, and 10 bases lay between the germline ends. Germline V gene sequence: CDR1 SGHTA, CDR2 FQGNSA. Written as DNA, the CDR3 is TGTGCCAGCAGCATTCAAGGGGATGAGCAGTTCTTC. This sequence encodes CASSIQGDEQFF.

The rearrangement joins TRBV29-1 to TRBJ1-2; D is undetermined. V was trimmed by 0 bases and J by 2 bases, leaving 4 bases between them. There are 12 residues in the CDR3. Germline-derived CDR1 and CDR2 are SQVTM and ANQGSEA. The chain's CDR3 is CSVEDSNYGYTF. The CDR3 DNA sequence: TGCAGCGTTGAAGACTCGAACTATGGCTACACCTTC.

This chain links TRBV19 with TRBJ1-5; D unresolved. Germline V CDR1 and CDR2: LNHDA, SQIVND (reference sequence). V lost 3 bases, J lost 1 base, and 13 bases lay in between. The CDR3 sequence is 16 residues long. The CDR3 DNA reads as TGTGCCAGTAGTATCTTGTCCGGGAGGAGCAATCAGCCCCAGCATTTT. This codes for CASSILSGRSNQPQHF.

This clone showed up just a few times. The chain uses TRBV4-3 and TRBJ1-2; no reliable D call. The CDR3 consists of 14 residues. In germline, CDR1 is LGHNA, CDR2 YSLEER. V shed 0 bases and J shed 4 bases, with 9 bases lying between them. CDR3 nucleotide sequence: TGCGCCAGCAGCCAAGATAGAAGTGGCTATGGCTACACCTTC. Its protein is CASSQDRSGYGYTF.

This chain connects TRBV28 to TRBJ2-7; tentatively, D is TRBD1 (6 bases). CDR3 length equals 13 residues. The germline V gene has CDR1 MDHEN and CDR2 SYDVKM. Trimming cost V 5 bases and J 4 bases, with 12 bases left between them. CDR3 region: CASSVTGPYEQYF. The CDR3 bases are TGTGCCAGCAGTGTGACAGGTCCTTACGAGCAGTACTTC.

The CDR3 nucleotides read TGTGCCAGCAGCAAAGCCGGGACTTACTACGAGCAGTACTTC. Protein product: CASSKAGTYYEQYF. This sequence joins TRBV21-1 and TRBJ2-7; the DNA was not compared with TRBD2, the D call given in the table. TRBV21-1 is described as a pseudogene. The CDR3 covers 14 residues.

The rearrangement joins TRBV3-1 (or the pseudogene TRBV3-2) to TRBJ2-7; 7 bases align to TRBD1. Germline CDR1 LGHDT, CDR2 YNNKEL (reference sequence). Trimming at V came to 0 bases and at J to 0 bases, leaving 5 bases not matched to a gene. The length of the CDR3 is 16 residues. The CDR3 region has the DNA TGTGCCAGCAGCCAAGAAAGGGGACAGACCTCCTACGAGCAGTACTTC. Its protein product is CASSQERGQTSYEQYF.

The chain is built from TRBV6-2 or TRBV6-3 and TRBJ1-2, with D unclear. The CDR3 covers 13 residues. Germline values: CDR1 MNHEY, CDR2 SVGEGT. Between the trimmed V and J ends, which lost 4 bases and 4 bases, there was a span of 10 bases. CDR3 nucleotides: TGTGCCAGCAGTTTATCTAACAGCTATGGCTACACCTTC. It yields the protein CASSLSNSYGYTF.

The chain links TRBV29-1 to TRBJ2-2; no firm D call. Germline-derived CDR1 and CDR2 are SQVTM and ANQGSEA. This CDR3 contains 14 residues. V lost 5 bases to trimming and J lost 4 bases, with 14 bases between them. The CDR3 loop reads CSVMVTESTGELFF. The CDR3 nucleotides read TGCAGCGTTATGGTAACGGAGAGCACCGGGGAGCTGTTTTTT.

The CDR3 sequence is CASSSRRGKVYEQYF. DNA for the CDR3: TGTGCCAGCAGCTCAAGGAGGGGAAAGGTCTACGAGCAGTACTTC. The gene calls are TRBV7-9 and TRBJ2-7; tentatively, D is TRBD2 (6 bases). This CDR3 spans 15 amino acids. In germline, CDR1 is SEHNR, CDR2 FQNEAQ (reference sequence). V was trimmed by 4 bases and J by 3 bases, leaving 16 bases between them.

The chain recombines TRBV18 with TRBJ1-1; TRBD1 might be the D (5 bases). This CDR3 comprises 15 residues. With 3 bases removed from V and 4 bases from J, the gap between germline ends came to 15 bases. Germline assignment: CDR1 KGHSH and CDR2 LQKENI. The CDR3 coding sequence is TGTGCCAGCTCACCTCCGGGACTGCGGACCACTGAAGCTTTCTTT. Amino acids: CASSPPGLRTTEAFF.

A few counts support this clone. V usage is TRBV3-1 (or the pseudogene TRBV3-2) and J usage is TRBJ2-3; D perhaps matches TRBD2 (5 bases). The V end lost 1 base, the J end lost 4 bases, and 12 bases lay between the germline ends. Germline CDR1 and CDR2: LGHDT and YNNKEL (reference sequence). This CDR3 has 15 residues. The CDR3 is CASSQGFSGADTQYF. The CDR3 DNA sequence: TGTGCCAGCAGCCAAGGCTTCTCCGGGGCAGATACGCAGTATTTT.

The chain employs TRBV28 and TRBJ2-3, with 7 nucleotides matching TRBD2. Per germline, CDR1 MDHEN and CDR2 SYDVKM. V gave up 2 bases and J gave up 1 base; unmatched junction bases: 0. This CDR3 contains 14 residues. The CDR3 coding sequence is TGTGCCAGCAGTTTACTAGCGGGCACAGATACGCAGTATTTT. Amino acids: CASSLLAGTDTQYF. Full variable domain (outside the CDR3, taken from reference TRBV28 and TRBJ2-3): DVKVTQSSRYLVKRTGEKVFLECVQDMDHENMFWYRQDPGLGLRLIYFSYDVKMKEKGDIPEGYSVSREKKERFSLILESASTNQTSMYLCASSLLAGTDTQYFGPGTRLTVL.

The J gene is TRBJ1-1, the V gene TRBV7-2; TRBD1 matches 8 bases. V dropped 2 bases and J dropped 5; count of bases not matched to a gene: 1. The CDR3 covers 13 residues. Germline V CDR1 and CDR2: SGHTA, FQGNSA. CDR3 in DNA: TGTGCCAGCAGCTTACAGGGGGCGACTGAAGCTTTCTTT. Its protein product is CASSLQGATEAFF.

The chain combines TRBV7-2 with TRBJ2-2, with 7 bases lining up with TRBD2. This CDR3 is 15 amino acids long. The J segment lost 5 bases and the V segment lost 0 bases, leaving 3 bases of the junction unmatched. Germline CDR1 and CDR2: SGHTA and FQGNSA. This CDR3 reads CASSLAQGGTGELFF. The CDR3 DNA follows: TGTGCCAGCAGCTTAGCCCAGGGAGGGACCGGGGAGCTGTTTTTT.

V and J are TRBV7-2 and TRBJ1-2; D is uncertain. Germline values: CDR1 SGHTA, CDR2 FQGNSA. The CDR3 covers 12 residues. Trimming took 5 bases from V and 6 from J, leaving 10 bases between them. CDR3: CASSPRSDGYTF. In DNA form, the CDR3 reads TGTGCCAGCAGCCCCCGATCGGATGGCTACACCTTC.

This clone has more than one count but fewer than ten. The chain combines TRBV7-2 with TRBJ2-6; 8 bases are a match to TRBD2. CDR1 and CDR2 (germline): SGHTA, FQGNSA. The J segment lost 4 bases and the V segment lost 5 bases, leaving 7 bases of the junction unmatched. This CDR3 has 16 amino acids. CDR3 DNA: TGTGCCAGCAGCACCTCCGGGGGGGCCGGGGCCAACGTCCTGACTTTC. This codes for CASSTSGGAGANVLTF.

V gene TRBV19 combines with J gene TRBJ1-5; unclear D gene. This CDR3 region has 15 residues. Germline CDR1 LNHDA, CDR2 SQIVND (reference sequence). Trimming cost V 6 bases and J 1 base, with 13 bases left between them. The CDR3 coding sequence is TGTGCCAGTAGCCCGCTGTTTGGCAGCAATCAGCCCCAGCATTTT. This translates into CASSPLFGSNQPQHF. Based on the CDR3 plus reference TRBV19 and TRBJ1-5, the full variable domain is DGGITQSPKYLFRKEGQNVTLSCEQNLNHDAMYWYRQDPGQGLRLIYYSQIVNDFQKGDIAEGYSVSREKKESFPLTVTSAQKNPTAFYLCASSPLFGSNQPQHFGDGTRLSIL.

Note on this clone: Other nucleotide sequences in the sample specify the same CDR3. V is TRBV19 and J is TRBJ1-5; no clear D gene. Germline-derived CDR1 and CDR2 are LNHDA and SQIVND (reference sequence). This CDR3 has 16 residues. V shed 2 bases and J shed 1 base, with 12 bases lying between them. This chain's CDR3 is CASSIRTGGSNQPQHF. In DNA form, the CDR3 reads TGTGCCAGTAGTATAAGGACGGGAGGGAGCAATCAGCCCCAGCATTTT.

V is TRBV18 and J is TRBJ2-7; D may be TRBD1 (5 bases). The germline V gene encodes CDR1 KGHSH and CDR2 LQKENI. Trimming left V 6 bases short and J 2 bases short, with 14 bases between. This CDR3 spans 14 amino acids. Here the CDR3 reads CASSVGAGTYEQYV. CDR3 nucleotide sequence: TGTGCCAGCTCTGTAGGGGCCGGAACCTACGAGCAGTACGTC.

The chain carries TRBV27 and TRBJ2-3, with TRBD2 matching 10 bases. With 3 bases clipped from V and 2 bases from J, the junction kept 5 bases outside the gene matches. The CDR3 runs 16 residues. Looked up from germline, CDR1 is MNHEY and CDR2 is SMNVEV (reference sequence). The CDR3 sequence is CASSLAAGGVTDTQYF. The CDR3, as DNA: TGTGCCAGCAGTTTGGCAGCGGGAGGGGTCACAGATACGCAGTATTTT.

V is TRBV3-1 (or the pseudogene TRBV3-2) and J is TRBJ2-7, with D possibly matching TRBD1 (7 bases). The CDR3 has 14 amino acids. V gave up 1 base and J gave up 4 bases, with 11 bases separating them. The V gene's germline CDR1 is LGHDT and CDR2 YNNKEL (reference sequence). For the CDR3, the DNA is TGTGCCAGCAGCCAAGGACAGGGAGGATACGAGCAGTACTTC. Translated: CASSQGQGGYEQYF.

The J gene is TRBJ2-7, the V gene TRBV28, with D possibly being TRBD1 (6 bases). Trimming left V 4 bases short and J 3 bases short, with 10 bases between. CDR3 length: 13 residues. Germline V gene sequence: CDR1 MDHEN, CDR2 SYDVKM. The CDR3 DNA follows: TGTGCCAGCAGTTCGGGACAAAACTACGAGCAGTACTTC. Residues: CASSSGQNYEQYF.

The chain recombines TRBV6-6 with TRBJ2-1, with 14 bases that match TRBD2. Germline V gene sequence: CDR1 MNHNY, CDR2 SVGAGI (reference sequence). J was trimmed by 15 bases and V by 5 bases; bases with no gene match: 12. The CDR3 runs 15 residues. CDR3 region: CASSTGLAGALAWFF. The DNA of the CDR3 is TGTGCCAGCAGTACGGGACTAGCGGGAGCCCTCGCCTGGTTCTTC.

This CDR3 reads CASRWGVGQGEAFF. In nucleotides, the CDR3 is TGCGCCAGCAGATGGGGGGTGGGGCAAGGGGAAGCTTTCTTT. V is TRBV4-3 and J is TRBJ1-1; TRBD1 might be the D (5 bases). The germline V gene has CDR1 LGHNA and CDR2 YSLEER. The CDR3 has 14 amino acids. V was pared by 6 bases and J by 8 bases, with 19 bases between.